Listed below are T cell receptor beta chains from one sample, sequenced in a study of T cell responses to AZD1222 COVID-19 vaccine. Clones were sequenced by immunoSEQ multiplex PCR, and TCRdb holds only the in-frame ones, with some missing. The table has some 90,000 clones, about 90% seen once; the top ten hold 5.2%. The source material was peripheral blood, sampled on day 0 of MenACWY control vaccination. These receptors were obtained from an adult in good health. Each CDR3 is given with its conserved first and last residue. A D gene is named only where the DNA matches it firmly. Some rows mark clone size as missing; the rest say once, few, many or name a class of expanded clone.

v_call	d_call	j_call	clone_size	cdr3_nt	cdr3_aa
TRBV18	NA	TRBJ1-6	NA	TGTGCCAGCTCACCCGTCTCTTTCCGAGTTGGTTCACCCCTCCACTTT	CASSPVSFRVGSPLHF
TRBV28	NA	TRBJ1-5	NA	TGTGCCAGCAGTCCCCCAGTGGGGTCGCGCAATCAGCCCCAGCATTTT	CASSPPVGSRNQPQHF
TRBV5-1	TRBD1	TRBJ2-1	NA	TGCGCCAGCAGATGGACAGGGGGTGCCGTAGGTGATGAGCAGTTCTTC	CASRWTGGAVGDEQFF
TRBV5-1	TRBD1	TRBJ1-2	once	TGCGCCAGCAGCCCCTCCGGAGACAGGGGCTATGGCTACACCTTC	CASSPSGDRGYGYTF
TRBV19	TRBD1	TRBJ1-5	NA	TGTGCCAGTAGTACCACATCAAACAGGGGGAATGGACAGCCCCAGCATTTT	CASSTTSNRGNGQPQHF
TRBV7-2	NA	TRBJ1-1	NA	TGTGCCAGCAGCTTAGTGGGGTTTTCCCCTATCCCTGAAGCTTTCTTT	CASSLVGFSPIPEAFF
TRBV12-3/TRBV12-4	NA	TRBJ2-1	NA	TGTGCCAGCACCCCTAACAATGAGCAGTTCTTC	CASTPNNEQFF
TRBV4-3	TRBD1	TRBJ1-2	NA	TGCGCCAGCAGCCAAGGGGACAGGGAAAACTATGGCTACACCTTC	CASSQGDRENYGYTF
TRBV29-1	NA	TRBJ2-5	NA	TGCAGCGTTGAAGGGACACTTGGGGAGACCCAGTACTTC	CSVEGTLGETQYF
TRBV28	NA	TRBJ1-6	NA	TGTGCCAGCAGTTTAACGGGGCGGGGCAAGCATTCACCCCTCCACTTT	CASSLTGRGKHSPLHF
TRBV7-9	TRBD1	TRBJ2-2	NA	TGTGCCAGCAGCTTGCGGACAGGGGAGGCCAACACCGGGGAGCTGTTTTTT	CASSLRTGEANTGELFF
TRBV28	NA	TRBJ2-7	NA	TGTGCCAGCAGAACTTACCGGGATAAATCCTACGAGCAGTACTTC	CASRTYRDKSYEQYF
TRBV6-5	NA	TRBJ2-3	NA	TGTGCCAGCAACCCTGTTAACCCAGATACGCAGTATTTT	CASNPVNPDTQYF
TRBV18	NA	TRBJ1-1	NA	TGTGCCAGCTCACCAGCCCAGTTCAACACTGAAGCTTTCTTT	CASSPAQFNTEAFF
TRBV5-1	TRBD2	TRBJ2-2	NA	TGCGCCAGCAGCCCGGGGGGTTGGAACACCGGGGAGCTGTTTTTT	CASSPGGWNTGELFF
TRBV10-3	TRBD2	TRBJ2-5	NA	TGTGCCATCGCGCAGGGAATTGTGACTAGCGGGAGGGGAGAGACCCAGTACTTC	CAIAQGIVTSGRGETQYF
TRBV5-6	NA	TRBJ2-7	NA	TGTGCCAGCACCAAACTAGGGCCCCTCCACGAGCAGTACTTC	CASTKLGPLHEQYF
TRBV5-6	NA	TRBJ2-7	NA	TGTGCCAGCAGCTCTCCCGGGCCCTACGAGCAGTACTTC	CASSSPGPYEQYF
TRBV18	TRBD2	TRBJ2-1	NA	TGTGCCAGCTCACCACAAGCGGGGTATGACAATGAGCAGTTCTTC	CASSPQAGYDNEQFF
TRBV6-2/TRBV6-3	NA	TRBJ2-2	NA	TGTGCCAGCAGCTGGATCACCGGGGAGCTGTTTTTT	CASSWITGELFF
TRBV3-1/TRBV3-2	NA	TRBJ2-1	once	TGTGCCAGCAGCGTGGGGGCAACTTGGAGCTCCTACAATGAGCAGTTCTTC	CASSVGATWSSYNEQFF
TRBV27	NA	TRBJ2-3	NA	TGTGCCAGCAGTCGGACTACAGTCCCCGATACGCAGTATTTT	CASSRTTVPDTQYF
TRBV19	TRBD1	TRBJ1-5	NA	TGTGCCAGTAGCCAAGGGGGCCTGGGACAGCCCCAGCATTTT	CASSQGGLGQPQHF
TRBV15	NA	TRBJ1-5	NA	TGTGCCACCAGCAGACCAGCCGCCGACGGAGATCAGCCCCAGCATTTT	CATSRPAADGDQPQHF
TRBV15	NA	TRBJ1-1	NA	TGTGCCACCAGCAGAGTGACGGGTAGGGCTTTCTTT	CATSRVTGRAFF
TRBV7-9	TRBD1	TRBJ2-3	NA	TGTGCCAGCAGCTTCCAACGGGACAGACCTAGCACAGATACGCAGTATTTT	CASSFQRDRPSTDTQYF
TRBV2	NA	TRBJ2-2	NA	TGTGCCAGCAGCCAGGTCCACACCGGGGAGCTGTTTTTT	CASSQVHTGELFF
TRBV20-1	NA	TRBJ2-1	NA	TGCAGTGCTAGTTCCGGGAATGAGCAGTTCTTC	CSASSGNEQFF